Presented here are 30 T cell receptor beta chains from one specimen sequenced in a study of shared clonotypes between healthy human individuals. TCRdb keeps only in-frame clones here, not all; method: immunoSEQ multiplex PCR. The sample holds about 600,000 clones, 97% seen once. Sequencing used naive CD4+ T cells sorted from blood. Subset described: CD45RA+ positively selected. The receptor set was obtained from a woman aged 30 to 39 in good health.

The J gene is TRBJ2-7, the V gene TRBV28, with TRBD2 matching over 8 bases. The CDR3 is 15 residues long. The ends lost 7 bases at V and 4 bases at J; junction bases unmatched: 12. CDR1 is MDHEN and CDR2 is SYDVKM in the germline V gene. CDR3 loop: CASNAGRDQGYEQYF. The CDR3 nucleotides read TGTGCCAGCAACGCCGGGAGGGACCAAGGGTACGAGCAGTACTTC.

This sequence joins TRBV30 and TRBJ1-2, with TRBD1 matching 11 bases. Germline lookup yields CDR1 GTSNPN and CDR2 SVGIG (reference sequence). V was clipped by 4 bases and J by 5 bases; unmatched bases: 9. The CDR3 spans 15 residues. The CDR3, as DNA: TGTGCCTGGAAGAAGGACAGGGGGCTCATGTATGGCTACACCTTC. This translates into CAWKKDRGLMYGYTF.

The chain recombines TRBV11-2 with TRBJ2-3; tentative D call: TRBD1 (6 bases). V lost 2 bases, J lost 3 bases, and 9 bases lay in between. The CDR3 has 14 residues. Germline V gene data show CDR1 as SGHAT and CDR2 as FQNNGV. For the CDR3, the DNA is TGTGCCAGCAGCTTAAGTAGGGGGACAGATACGCAGTATTTT. Protein product: CASSLSRGTDTQYF.

This sequence joins TRBV2 and TRBJ1-5, with D unclear. Germline-derived CDR1 and CDR2 are SNHLY and FYNNEI. This CDR3 has 15 residues. Trimming pared 1 base from V and 6 bases from J, leaving 13 bases between. CDR3 region: CASSEGLVRAQPQHF. Here the CDR3 DNA reads TGTGCCAGCAGTGAAGGGCTCGTGAGGGCTCAGCCCCAGCATTTT.

The rearrangement uses TRBV29-1 and TRBJ2-2; D gene unclear. Per the germline V gene, CDR1 is SQVTM and CDR2 is ANQGSEA. CDR3 size: 11 residues. V dropped 4 bases and J dropped 0 bases, with 0 bases sitting between them. For the CDR3, the DNA is TGCAGCGTTGCGAACACCGGGGAGCTGTTTTTT. The encoded protein is CSVANTGELFF.

V is TRBV18 and J is TRBJ2-2; D gene uncertain. CDR1 and CDR2 from the germline V gene are KGHSH and LQKENI. This CDR3 has 17 residues. The germline V and J ends were trimmed by 0 bases and 0 bases, with 11 bases remaining between them. The CDR3 loop is CASSPPFMGSNTGELFF. The CDR3 DNA is TGTGCCAGCTCACCACCCTTCATGGGCTCGAACACCGGGGAGCTGTTTTTT.

The chain combines TRBV27 with TRBJ1-6; D ambiguous. The germline V gene has CDR1 MNHEY and CDR2 SMNVEV (reference sequence). There are 17 residues in the CDR3. Deletions cut 5 bases from V and 7 bases from J, with 21 bases between. CDR3 nucleotide sequence: TGTGCCAGCAGTGGAGATCCCGGGTCCCAGGCAAATTCACCCCTCCACTTT. Translation: CASSGDPGSQANSPLHF.

The chain is built from TRBV2 and TRBJ2-5; possibly TRBD2 for D (7 bases). The germline V gene encodes CDR1 SNHLY and CDR2 FYNNEI. V was cut by 2 bases and J by 4 bases, with 11 bases left in between. This CDR3 region has 14 residues. CDR3 in amino acids: CASSELGGVETQYF. The CDR3, as DNA: TGTGCCAGCAGTGAACTAGGGGGGGTAGAGACCCAGTACTTC.

The gene calls are TRBV7-2 and TRBJ1-1; D is undetermined. Trimming took off 3 bases at V and 0 bases at J, with 8 bases between the two ends. CDR3 length equals 14 residues. CDR1 is SGHTA, CDR2 FQGNSA, per germline. Here the CDR3 DNA reads TGTGCCAGCAGCTTCGTGGGCATGAACACTGAAGCTTTCTTT. Translating gives CASSFVGMNTEAFF.

The CDR3 region is CASSIQGTAQETQYF. The CDR3, as DNA: TGTGCCAGTAGCATCCAAGGGACAGCCCAAGAGACCCAGTACTTC. The gene calls are TRBV19 and TRBJ2-5; 7 nucleotides match TRBD1. V shed 6 bases, J shed 1 base, and the junction held 8 bases outside the gene matches. The CDR3 consists of 15 residues. Germline V gene sequence: CDR1 LNHDA, CDR2 SQIVND (reference sequence).

The V gene is TRBV6-5, the J gene TRBJ2-7, with TRBD2 matching 10 bases. Germline V gene sequence: CDR1 MNHEY, CDR2 SVGAGI. The CDR3 is 15 residues long. Germline trimming cut 3 bases from V and 3 bases from J; bases unmatched to any gene: 5. The CDR3 nucleotides are TGTGCCAGCAGTTATGGGAGCGGGGGGGTCTACGAGCAGTACTTC. Its protein is CASSYGSGGVYEQYF.

The rearrangement links TRBV6-6 to TRBJ2-7, with 10 bases aligning to TRBD2. The CDR3 has 14 amino acids. Per germline, CDR1 MNHNY and CDR2 SVGAGI (reference sequence). V shed 6 bases and J 2 bases; nucleotides not matched to a gene: 4. Here the CDR3 DNA reads TGTGCCAGCAGCCCCGGGACTAGCGCCTACGAGCAGTACTTC. Residues: CASSPGTSAYEQYF.

This clone was recorded once. The chain is built from TRBV5-1 and TRBJ2-3; 7 nucleotides line up with TRBD2. The CDR3 runs to 16 residues. J gave up 1 base and V 4 bases, and 9 bases lay outside the gene matches. Germline V lookup: CDR1 SGHRS, CDR2 YFSETQ. In DNA, the CDR3 is TGCGCCAGCAGCCAAGGGCGCGGGAGCGGCACAGATACGCAGTATTTT. Amino acid sequence: CASSQGRGSGTDTQYF.

The gene calls are TRBV7-9 and TRBJ1-4; 8 bases are a match to TRBD1. From germline, CDR1 is SEHNR and CDR2 FQNEAQ (reference sequence). The CDR3 covers 14 residues. V gave up 4 bases and J gave up 8 bases; unmatched junction bases: 6. CDR3: CASSWTGIEEKLFF. In nucleotides, the CDR3 is TGTGCCAGCAGCTGGACAGGGATTGAGGAAAAACTGTTTTTT.

This chain links TRBV20-1 with TRBJ1-1; no reliable D call. The CDR3 is 8 amino acids. CDR1 and CDR2 from the germline V gene are DFQATT and SNEGSKA (reference sequence). DNA for the CDR3: TGCGGCCGTACTGAAGCTTTCTTT. As protein: CGRTEAFF.

This sequence joins TRBV28 and TRBJ2-7; TRBD2 is a possible D gene (5 bases). CDR3 size: 15 residues. Germline CDR1 reads MDHEN; CDR2 reads SYDVKM. Deletions cut 5 bases from V and 3 bases from J, with 17 bases between. CDR3 DNA sequence: TGTGCCAGCAGTCGCCGGGATCACCGAGACTACGAGCAGTACTTC. Translation gives CASSRRDHRDYEQYF.

With respect to this clone: The same CDR3 can be traced to other DNA sequences in this sample. The gene calls are TRBV5-1 and TRBJ2-1, with TRBD2 as a possible D gene (5 bases). Germline loops: CDR1 SGHRS, CDR2 YFSETQ. The germline V and J ends were trimmed by 0 bases and 0 bases, with 7 bases remaining between them. CDR3 length: 15 amino acids. The CDR3 bases are TGCGCCAGCAGCTTGGTGGGGAGCTCCTACAATGAGCAGTTCTTC. This codes for CASSLVGSSYNEQFF.

V usage is TRBV4-1 and J usage is TRBJ2-1; maybe TRBD2 (5 bases). The V gene's germline CDR1 is MGHRA and CDR2 YSYEKL. CDR3 length: 18 amino acids. V lost 0 bases to trimming and J lost 2 bases, with 17 bases between them. The CDR3 here is CASSQEGYLAGAYNEQFF. The CDR3 DNA reads TGCGCCAGCAGCCAAGAAGGGTACCTAGCTGGGGCCTACAATGAGCAGTTCTTC.

The rearrangement links TRBV2 to TRBJ1-5, with D perhaps matching TRBD1 (5 bases). The CDR3 totals 15 residues. Trimming pared 5 bases from V and 0 bases from J, leaving 11 bases between. Per germline, CDR1 SNHLY and CDR2 FYNNEI. CDR3 nucleotide sequence: TGTGCCAGCAGTCGGGACGGGTATAGCAATCAGCCCCAGCATTTT. Protein: CASSRDGYSNQPQHF.

Comment on this clone: Other DNA sequences within the sample encode an identical CDR3. The chain carries TRBV18 and TRBJ2-5; D gene uncertain. V was pared by 6 bases and J by 0 bases, with 5 bases between. Per the germline V gene, CDR1 is KGHSH and CDR2 is LQKENI. The length of the CDR3 is 12 residues. The CDR3 sequence: CASSGYQETQYF. The DNA of the CDR3 is TGTGCCAGCTCTGGGTACCAAGAGACCCAGTACTTC.

The V call is TRBV19, the J call TRBJ2-3, with unresolved D. V was cut by 3 bases and J by 0 bases, with 13 bases left in between. Germline V gives CDR1 LNHDA, CDR2 SQIVND (reference sequence). CDR3 size: 16 residues. The CDR3 coding sequence is TGTGCCAGTAGTATTTCCCGGACCCTTAGCACAGATACGCAGTATTTT. Translation: CASSISRTLSTDTQYF.

The V and J genes are TRBV10-1 and TRBJ2-2, with 8 bases fitting TRBD2. J was trimmed by 7 bases and V by 4 bases; bases with no gene match: 8. The CDR3 length is 15 residues. CDR1 WNHNN and CDR2 SYGVQD come from the germline V gene (reference sequence). CDR3 in DNA: TGCGCCAGCAGTGTGAAGCGGGAGTATGACGGGGAGCTGTTTTTT. Translating gives CASSVKREYDGELFF.

This rearrangement joins TRBV7-6 to TRBJ2-3, with 13 bases fitting TRBD2. The CDR3 consists of 19 residues. Germline CDR1 reads SGHVS; CDR2 reads FNYEAQ. The V segment lost 5 bases and the J segment 4 bases; nucleotides outside the gene matches: 15. DNA for the CDR3: TGTGCCAGCAGCCCCAGGACTAGCGGGAGAAAGGTTCCCGCAGATACGCAGTATTTT. It encodes CASSPRTSGRKVPADTQYF.

DNA for the CDR3: TGTGCCAGCAGGCAGGGAGCCTCTGGAAACACCATATATTTT. Its protein product is CASRQGASGNTIYF. The chain recombines TRBV6-1 with TRBJ1-3; weak D call: TRBD1 (5 bases). The CDR3 is made up of 14 amino acids. Germline V gives CDR1 MNHNS, CDR2 SASEGT. The V end lost 6 bases, the J end lost 0 bases, and 9 bases lay between the germline ends.

The rearrangement links TRBV29-1 to TRBJ2-2, with 8 bases matching TRBD2. V lost 8 bases to trimming and J lost 4 bases; unmatched junction nucleotides: 9. The germline V gene encodes CDR1 SQVTM and CDR2 ANQGSEA. The CDR3 sequence is 14 residues long. The CDR3 nucleotides read TGCAGCATTAGCGGGGACGGGACCACCGGGGAGCTGTTTTTT. Protein sequence: CSISGDGTTGELFF.

The gene calls are TRBV2 and TRBJ2-3; D is uncertain. This CDR3 has 12 amino acids. The germline gives CDR1 SNHLY, CDR2 FYNNEI. V shed 3 bases and J shed 5 bases, with 6 bases lying between them. The CDR3 DNA reads as TGTGCCAGCAGTGATAGGCGAGATACGCAGTATTTT. As protein: CASSDRRDTQYF.

The J gene is TRBJ1-4, the V gene TRBV5-5; D unresolved. CDR3 length equals 14 residues. Per germline, CDR1 SGHKS and CDR2 YYEKEE (reference sequence). Trimming took 3 bases from V and 0 from J, leaving 6 bases between them. The chain's CDR3 is CASSSWSTNEKLFF. In nucleotides, the CDR3 is TGTGCCAGCAGCTCGTGGTCAACTAATGAAAAACTGTTTTTT.

The sample holds a few counts of this clone. The V gene is TRBV6-5, the J gene TRBJ1-5, with a weak D call TRBD1 (6 bases). The V gene's germline CDR1 is MNHEY and CDR2 SVGAGI. Trimming stripped 4 bases from V and 1 base from J, with 11 bases between. The CDR3 is 15 amino acids. CDR3 loop: CASSSATGSNQPQHF. CDR3 DNA: TGTGCCAGCAGTTCCGCCACAGGGAGCAATCAGCCCCAGCATTTT.

J is TRBJ1-2 and V is TRBV10-1; tentative D call: TRBD1 (5 bases). Germline values: CDR1 WNHNN, CDR2 SYGVQD (reference sequence). The CDR3 is 15 amino acids. V lost 8 bases to trimming and J lost 4 bases, with 20 bases between them. The CDR3 sequence: CASGEEQGIRYGYTF. DNA of the CDR3: TGCGCCAGCGGAGAGGAGCAGGGCATTCGCTATGGCTACACCTTC.

This chain joins TRBV4-1 and TRBJ2-7; 9 bases agree with TRBD2. The CDR3 loop spans 15 amino acids. In germline, CDR1 is MGHRA, CDR2 YSYEKL. Losses at the gene ends were 3 bases for V and 0 bases for J; bases not matched to a gene: 3. CDR3 region: CASSQLAGVSYEQYF. The DNA for the CDR3 is TGCGCCAGCAGCCAGTTAGCGGGAGTCTCCTACGAGCAGTACTTC.